The next 20 T cell receptor beta chains were all read from a single sample in a study of tumor and adjacent non-tumor tissue in lung cancer. This sample's RNA came from whole unsorted tissue. A modified ARM-PCR protocol with three rounds of nested PCR amplified TCRbeta. One entry per CDR3 protein results from TCRdb running MiXCR on the multiplex PCR reads. Of approximately 79,000 distinct CDR3 sequences in the sample, about 66% were seen once. Source material: lung tumor tissue. The receptors derive from a man aged 70-80 years with non-small cell lung cancer.

On this clonotype itself: This may be a read error: a much more frequent sequence differs by one nucleotide. The genes are TRBV28 and TRBJ1-2; D unresolved. This CDR3 comprises 11 residues. Germline V lookup: CDR1 MDHEN, CDR2 SYDVKM. V was cut by 6 bases and J by 5 bases, with 7 bases left in between. CDR3 bases: TGTGCCAGCAGAATTTGGTATGGCTACACCTTC. Protein sequence: CASRIWYGYTF.

The chain combines TRBV28 with TRBJ2-2; 9 positions agree with TRBD2. This CDR3 is built from 14 residues. The junction had 7 bases not matched to a gene; V was cut back by 9 bases and J by 5 bases. Germline V gene data show CDR1 as MDHEN and CDR2 as SYDVKM. CDR3 region: CASTGGRETGELFF. CDR3 nucleotides: TGTGCCAGTACAGGCGGGAGGGAGACCGGGGAGCTGTTTTTT. The whole variable domain, remainder taken from reference TRBV28 and TRBJ2-2, is DVKVTQSSRYLVKRTGEKVFLECVQDMDHENMFWYRQDPGLGLRLIYFSYDVKMKEKGDIPEGYSVSREKKERFSLILESASTNQTSMYLCASTGGRETGELFFGEGSRLTVL.

This clonotype was recorded a few times. A read error is possible here, since a much larger clone lies one base away. This chain links TRBV4-1 with TRBJ2-2; D is possibly TRBD1 (6 bases). CDR1 and CDR2 from the germline V gene are MGHRA and YSYEKL. CDR3 size: 15 residues. V was shortened by 4 bases and J by 4 bases, with 13 bases between the two germline ends. The CDR3: CASSLRDRTTGELFF. In DNA form, the CDR3 reads TGCGCCAGCAGCCTCCGAGACAGGACCACCGGGGAGCTGTTTTTT.

This clonotype has at least ten counts. The chain joins TRBV28 to TRBJ1-5; possibly TRBD1 for D (5 bases). Germline lookup yields CDR1 MDHEN and CDR2 SYDVKM. V was cut by 8 bases and J by 4 bases, with 18 bases left in between. This CDR3 spans 15 amino acids. As DNA, the CDR3 is TGTGCCAGCTCTCAGGGTTATCCAGGGAATCAGCCCCAGCATTTT. Its protein is CASSQGYPGNQPQHF.

This clonotype came up many times. The rearrangement links TRBV28 to TRBJ2-2; D perhaps matches TRBD2 (5 bases). Germline-derived CDR1 and CDR2 are MDHEN and SYDVKM. The CDR3 length is 12 residues. Trimming removed 7 bases at V and 4 bases at J, with 7 bases between. The CDR3 loop reads CASTRGTGELFF. In DNA, the CDR3 is TGTGCCAGCACACGGGGCACCGGGGAGCTGTTTTTT.

J is TRBJ2-5 and V is TRBV20-1; TRBD2 matches 7 bases. Trimming removed 6 bases from V and 10 bases from J; junction bases left unmatched: 11. This CDR3 contains 12 residues. Germline CDR1 is DFQATT and CDR2 is SNEGSKA (reference sequence). CDR3 nucleotides: TGCAGTGCCCGTCAACGGGGAGGGGTCCAGTACTTC. This gives the protein CSARQRGGVQYF.

The CDR3 DNA reads TGCAGCGTTGGAGCTAATCCCAATGAGCAGTTCTTC. It specifies CSVGANPNEQFF. This chain uses TRBV29-1 with TRBJ2-1; D gene ambiguous. V was cut by 4 bases and J by 6 bases, with 10 bases left in between. The CDR3 runs to 12 residues. The germline V gene has CDR1 SQVTM and CDR2 ANQGSEA.

J is TRBJ2-1 and V is TRBV5-1; 10 bases agree with TRBD2. The CDR3 is 15 residues long. In germline, CDR1 is SGHRS, CDR2 YFSETQ. With V trimmed by 6 bases and J by 8 bases, 11 bases remained unmatched. CDR3 region: CASNPGTSEADEQFF. For the CDR3, the DNA is TGCGCCAGCAACCCCGGGACTAGCGAGGCCGATGAGCAGTTCTTC.

In regard to this clonotype: A read error may explain this, as a much larger clone is one base away. This chain connects TRBV2 to TRBJ2-3, with D maybe TRBD2 (7 bases). V was pared by 6 bases and J by 4 bases, with 17 bases between. This CDR3 contains 15 residues. Germline CDR1 reads SNHLY; CDR2 reads FYNNEI. For the CDR3, the DNA is TGTGCCAGCAGAAAGGGGGGGGGAAGCGCAGATACGCAGTATTTT. Translated, it gives CASRKGGGSADTQYF. Supplemented by reference TRBV2 and TRBJ2-3, the full variable domain reads EPEVTQTPSHQVTQMGQEVILRCVPISNHLYFYWYRQILGQKVEFLVSFYNNEISEKSEIFDDQFSVERPDGSNFTLKIRSTKLEDSAMYFCASRKGGGSADTQYFGPGTRLTVL.

For this clonotype: This clone may be a read error of a much larger clone one base away. No conserved phenylalanine or tryptophan is present at the end of the CDR3, so a read error is the likely explanation. V is TRBV28 and J is TRBJ2-7; D may be TRBD2 (7 bases). CDR3 length equals 15 residues. Trimming cost V 5 bases and J 2 bases, with 16 bases left between them. The germline V gene encodes CDR1 MDHEN and CDR2 SYDVKM. CDR3 sequence (DNA): TGTGCCAGCAGTACCACGGGGGGCTGGGCCTACGAGCAGTACTCC. Protein product: CASSTTGGWAYEQYS.

In regard to this clonotype: This may come from a read error, since a much larger clone is one base off. The V gene is TRBV5-5, the J gene TRBJ2-1; TRBD1 aligns across 7 bases. In germline, CDR1 is SGHKS, CDR2 YYEKEE (reference sequence). There are 17 residues in the CDR3. This CDR3 is CANSFEQGSSARNEQFF. CDR3 DNA: TGTGCCAACAGCTTCGAACAGGGGTCAAGCGCACGCAATGAGCAGTTCTTC. The variable domain in full, with the rest retrieved from reference TRBV5-5 and TRBJ2-1, is DAGVTQSPTHLIKTRGQQVTLRCSPISGHKSVSWYQQVLGQGPQFIFQYYEKEERGRGNFPDRFSARQFPNYSSELNVNALLLGDSALYLCANSFEQGSSARNEQFFGPGTRLTVL.

Turning to this clonotype: At one end the junction does not follow the germline gene, possibly because of a read error. The chain employs TRBV29-1 and TRBJ2-1, with D hard to call. CDR1 SQVTM and CDR2 ANQGSEA come from the germline V gene. The CDR3 sequence is 14 residues long. The CDR3 DNA reads as TGCAGCGTTCTTACCGACAACTCCTACAATGGGCAGCTCTTC. Its translation: CSVLTDNSYNGQLF.

Comments on this clonotype: The junction shows a germline mismatch at one end, possibly a read error. The chain has TRBV6-1 and TRBJ2-7, with 7 nucleotides matching TRBD1. Germline assignment: CDR1 MNHNS and CDR2 SASEGT. This CDR3 is 17 amino acids long. Here the CDR3 reads CTSRMFDAPGQASEQYF. CDR3 bases: TGTACCAGCAGGATGTTTGATGCGCCAGGACAGGCTTCTGAGCAGTACTTC.

The chain links TRBV5-1 to TRBJ1-6; perhaps TRBD1 as D (6 bases). Germline V gene lookup returns CDR1 SGHRS and CDR2 YFSETQ. The CDR3 is made up of 14 amino acids. The CDR3 bases are TGCATCAGCAGCTTGGGCAGGGGAAATTCACCCCTCCACTTT. It specifies CISSLGRGNSPLHF.

The CDR3, as DNA: TGTGCCAGCAGCCCACTCCACCAGGGGACCGGAAACACCATATATTTT. Its protein is CASSPLHQGTGNTIYF. The gene calls are TRBV11-2 and TRBJ1-3, with a weak D call TRBD1 (6 bases). V lost 5 bases and J 4 bases, leaving 18 bases between the germline ends. CDR3 length: 16 residues. The V gene's germline CDR1 is SGHAT and CDR2 FQNNGV.

This clonotype came up once. The genes are TRBV4-1 and TRBJ2-2; D is ambiguous. In germline, CDR1 is MGHRA, CDR2 YSYEKL. The ends were cut back, 11 bases at V and 5 bases at J, with 21 bases in the middle. CDR3 length: 15 residues. CDR3 nucleotides: TGCGCCGGCAACCTCGCTGGGTCTAGAACCGGGGAGCTGTTTTTT. Translating it yields CAGNLAGSRTGELFF.

Remarks on this clonotype: The CDR3 end shows no conserved phenylalanine or tryptophan, and so a read error is likely. The chain links TRBV11-2 to TRBJ2-5; 11 nucleotides match TRBD2. J was trimmed by 2 bases and V by 6 bases; bases with no gene match: 8. CDR1 and CDR2 from the germline V gene are SGHAT and FQNNGV. The CDR3 has 16 residues. CDR3 sequence reads: CASSLLAGVGQETQYL. DNA for the CDR3: TGTGCCAGCAGTTTACTAGCGGGAGTAGGGCAAGAGACCCAGTACCTC.

This clonotype is judged medium-sized. This chain uses TRBV11-2 with TRBJ2-6, with 8 bases lining up with TRBD2. CDR3 length: 17 residues. V was clipped by 4 bases and J by 0 bases; unmatched bases: 5. CDR1 is SGHAT and CDR2 is FQNNGV in the germline V gene. The CDR3 region has the DNA TGTGCCAGCAGCTCCCGGGGGGGTAGCTCTGGGGCCAACGTCCTGACTTTC. Translated: CASSSRGGSSGANVLTF.

With regard to this clonotype: Since no conserved phenylalanine or tryptophan closes the CDR3, a read error is the likely cause. The genes are TRBV6-5 and TRBJ2-5; 7 bases are shared with TRBD1. The CDR3 totals 14 residues. From germline, CDR1 is MNHEY and CDR2 SVGAGI. The CDR3 loop is CASRPRDSQEAQYL. The CDR3 region has the DNA TGTGCCAGCCGGCCCCGGGACAGCCAAGAGGCCCAGTACCTC.

With regard to this clonotype: A read error may account for a junction end that differs from germline. The genes are TRBV11-2 and TRBJ1-1; D may be TRBD1 (5 bases). This CDR3 is 15 amino acids long. Germline values: CDR1 SGHAT, CDR2 FQNNGV. CDR3 bases: TGTGCCAGCAGCCCATTACAGGCGGAGGCTACTGAAGCTTTCTTC. Translation gives CASSPLQAEATEAFF. The full variable domain, with the rest looked up from reference TRBV11-2 and TRBJ1-1, is EAGVAQSPRYKIIEKRQSVAFWCNPISGHATLYWYQQILGQGPKLLIQFQNNGVVDDSQLPKDRFSAERLKGVDSTLKIQPAKLEDSAVYLCASSPLQAEATEAFFGQGTRLTVV.